The sequence of this T cell receptor (beta chain) was determined in a study of vaccination and CD4 T cells after COVID-19. As regards this clonotype: No antigen is known for it.

With the Oncomine TCR Beta short-read assay, DNA from cultured CD4+ T cells was sequenced. Researchers extracted genomic DNA from CD4+ T cells that had been cultured. TCRdb reprocessed the PCR reads via MiXCR and lists one record per CDR3 protein. The sample lists about 11,000 distinct CDR3 sequences, about 30% occurring once. The treatment: roughly 11-day PBMC culture with coronavirus spike peptide pools or control peptides (ViraFEST assay). Pre-COVID-19 pandemic sampling (2011-2018) yielded the unexposed donor's CD4+ T cells. Whenever cell numbers allowed, CD4+ T cells from unexposed donors were probed with SARS-CoV-2 S/N and four cold-coronavirus spikes. The sequence derives from a human donor in good health. Specimen: CD4+ T cells from blood, cultured in vitro.

CDR3 sequence (DNA): TGCAGTGCTAGGGTGGCGCAGACTAACAATGAGCAGTTCTTC. Translated, it gives CSARVAQTNNEQFF. This chain joins TRBV20-1 and TRBJ2-1, with a weak D call TRBD2 (5 bases). Germline V gene sequence: CDR1 DFQATT, CDR2 SNEGSKA (reference sequence). The CDR3 is 14 amino acids. Trimming took 3 bases from V and 5 from J, leaving 14 bases between them.